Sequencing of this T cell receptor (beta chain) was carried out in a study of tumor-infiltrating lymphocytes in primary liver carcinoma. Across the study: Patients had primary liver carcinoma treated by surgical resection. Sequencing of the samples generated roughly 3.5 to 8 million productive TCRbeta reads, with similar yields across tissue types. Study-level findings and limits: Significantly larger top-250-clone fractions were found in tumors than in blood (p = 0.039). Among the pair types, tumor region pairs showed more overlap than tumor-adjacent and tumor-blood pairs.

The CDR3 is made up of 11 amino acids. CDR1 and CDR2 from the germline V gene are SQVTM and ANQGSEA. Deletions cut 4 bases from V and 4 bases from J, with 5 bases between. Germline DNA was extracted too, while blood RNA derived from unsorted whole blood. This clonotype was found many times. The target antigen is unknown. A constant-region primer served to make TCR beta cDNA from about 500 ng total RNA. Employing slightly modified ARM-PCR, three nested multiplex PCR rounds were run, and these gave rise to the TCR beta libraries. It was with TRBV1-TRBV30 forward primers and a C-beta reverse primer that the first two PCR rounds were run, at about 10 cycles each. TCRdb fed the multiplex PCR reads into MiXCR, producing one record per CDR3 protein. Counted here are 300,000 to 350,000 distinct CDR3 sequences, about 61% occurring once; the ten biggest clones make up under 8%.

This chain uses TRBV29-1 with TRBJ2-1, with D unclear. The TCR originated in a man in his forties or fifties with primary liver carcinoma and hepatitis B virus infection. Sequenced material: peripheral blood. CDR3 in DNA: TGCAGCGTTGGACTTTACAATGAGCAGTTCTTC. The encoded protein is CSVGLYNEQFF.